The T cell receptor beta chain under discussion was sequenced for a study of metastatic and nonmetastatic thyroid tumors (dated by TCRdb to 2020 to 2022). At the level of the whole study: For patients with malignant and with benign thyroid disease, the researchers compared repertoires between peripheral blood samples and tumor or nodule tissue samples.

None of the patients had been given any treatment before thyroid surgery. Using T-cell receptor beta sequencing, the researchers looked back retrospectively at clinical samples from patients, gathered between about 2011 and 2019. This clone showed up many times. Its antigen specificity is not known. No per-base quality is available; no much larger clone lies one base away. Receptors were amplified or captured by PCR. Sequencing instrument: Illumina HiSeq 4000. High-throughput sequencing was used to profile the CDR3 region of the TCR beta-chain in every patient. On the authors' methods: CDR3 differences across clinicopathological groups were used to build a classifier for discriminating distant-metastatic papillary thyroid cancer patients. The Shannon index was used to assess repertoire diversity, and the Morisita-Horn index was used to assess tumor-blood repertoire similarity. The public sequencing data were trimmed at Q25 with fastp and processed into clonotypes with MiXCR by TCRdb, which kept only in-frame beta chains. TCRdb's processing, not the authors' own work, is the source of the V and J calls. The sample table contains fewer than 7,500 clones; only one count was recorded for under 30% of them. The top ten clones comprise 11% of the sample.

The full study reports these points: TCR beta diversity was reported as significantly higher in malignant tumors than in benign nodules, in both blood and tumor samples.

Sequencing was carried out using adjacent normal tissue. The receptor's source is a male donor with papillary thyroid cancer or a benign thyroid nodule (not recorded which). Some clones in this sample may be carry-over from other donors' samples.

The CDR3 corresponds to CASSENTGTPTDTQYF. The nucleotide sequence reads as follows: TGCGCCAGCAGTGAGAATACCGGGACACCGACAGATACGCAGTATTTT. This chain joins TRBV10-1 to TRBJ2-3, with TRBD1 perhaps the D gene, on 6 matching bases. The trim is 2 bases for V and 3 bases for J, with a gap of 15 bases between the germline ends. The CDR3 numbers 16 residues from cysteine through phenylalanine. Only the CDR3 portion is preserved as DNA: 48 bases, with reading frame beginning at the first base. The germline V gene (reference sequence) gives CDR1 as WNHNN and CDR2 as SYGVQD.